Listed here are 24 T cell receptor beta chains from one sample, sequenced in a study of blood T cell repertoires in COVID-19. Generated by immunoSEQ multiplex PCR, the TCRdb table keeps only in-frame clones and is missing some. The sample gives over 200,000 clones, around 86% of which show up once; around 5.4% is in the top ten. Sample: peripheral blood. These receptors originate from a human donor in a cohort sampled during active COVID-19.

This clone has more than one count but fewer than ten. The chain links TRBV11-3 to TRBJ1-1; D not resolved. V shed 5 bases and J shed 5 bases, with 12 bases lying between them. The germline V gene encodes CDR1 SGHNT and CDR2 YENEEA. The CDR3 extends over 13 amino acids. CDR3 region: CASSPDWRTEAFF. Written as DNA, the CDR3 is TGTGCCAGCAGCCCGGATTGGAGGACTGAAGCTTTCTTT.

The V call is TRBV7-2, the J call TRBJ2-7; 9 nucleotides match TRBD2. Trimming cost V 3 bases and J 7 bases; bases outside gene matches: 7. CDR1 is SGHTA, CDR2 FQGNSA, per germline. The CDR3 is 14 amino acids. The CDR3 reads CASSFSGSTNEQYF. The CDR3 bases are TGTGCCAGCAGCTTTAGCGGGAGTACGAATGAGCAGTACTTC.

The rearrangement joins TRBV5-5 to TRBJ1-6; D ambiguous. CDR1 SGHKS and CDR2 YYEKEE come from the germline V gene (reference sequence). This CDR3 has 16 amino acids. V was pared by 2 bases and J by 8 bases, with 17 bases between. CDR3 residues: CASSFSDWTVYSPLHF. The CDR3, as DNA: TGTGCCAGCAGCTTCTCGGACTGGACGGTGTATTCACCCCTCCACTTT.

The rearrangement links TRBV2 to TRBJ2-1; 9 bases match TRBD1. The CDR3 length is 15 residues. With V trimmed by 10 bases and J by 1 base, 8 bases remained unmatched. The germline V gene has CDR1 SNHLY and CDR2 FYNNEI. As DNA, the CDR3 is TGTGCCATCACAACAGGGGGCGGGTCCTACAATGAGCAGTTCTTC. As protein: CAITTGGGSYNEQFF.

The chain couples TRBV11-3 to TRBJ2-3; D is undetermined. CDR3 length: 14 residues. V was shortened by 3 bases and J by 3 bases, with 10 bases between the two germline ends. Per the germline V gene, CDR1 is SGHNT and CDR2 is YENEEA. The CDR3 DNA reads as TGTGCCAGCAGCTTTGGCGGAACTACAGATACGCAGTATTTT. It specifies CASSFGGTTDTQYF.

CDR3 loop: CAIAETGGLSGANVLTF. DNA of the CDR3: TGTGCCATCGCAGAGACAGGTGGACTCTCTGGGGCCAACGTCCTGACTTTC. V is TRBV5-3 and J is TRBJ2-6; D is possibly TRBD1 (6 bases). TRBV5-3 is an open reading frame, and its role is uncertain. V lost 9 bases and J lost 0, with 19 bases in between. This CDR3 is built from 17 residues.

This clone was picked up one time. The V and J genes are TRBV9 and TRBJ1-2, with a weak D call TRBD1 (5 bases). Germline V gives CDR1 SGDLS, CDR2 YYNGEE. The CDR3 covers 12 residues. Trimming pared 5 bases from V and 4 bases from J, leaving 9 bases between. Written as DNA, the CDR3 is TGTGCCAGCAGGGGGCCTCGCTATGGCTACACCTTC. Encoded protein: CASRGPRYGYTF.

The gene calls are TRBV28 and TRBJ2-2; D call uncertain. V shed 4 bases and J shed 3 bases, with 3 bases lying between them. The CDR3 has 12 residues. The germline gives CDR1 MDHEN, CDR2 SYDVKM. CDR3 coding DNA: TGTGCCAGCAGTTCTTACACCGGGGAGCTGTTTTTT. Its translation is CASSSYTGELFF.

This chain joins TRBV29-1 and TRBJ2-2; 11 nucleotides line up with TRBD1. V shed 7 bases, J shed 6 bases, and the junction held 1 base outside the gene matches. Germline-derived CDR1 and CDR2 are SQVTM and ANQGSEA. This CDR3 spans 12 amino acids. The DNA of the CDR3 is TGCAGCGCGGGACAGGGGGCCGGGGAGCTGTTTTTT. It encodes CSAGQGAGELFF.

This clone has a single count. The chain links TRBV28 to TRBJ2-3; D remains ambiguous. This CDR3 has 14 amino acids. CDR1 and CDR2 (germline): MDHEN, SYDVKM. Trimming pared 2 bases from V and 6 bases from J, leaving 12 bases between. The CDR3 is CASSLDSPPDTQYF. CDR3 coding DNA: TGTGCCAGCAGTTTAGATAGTCCCCCGGATACGCAGTATTTT.

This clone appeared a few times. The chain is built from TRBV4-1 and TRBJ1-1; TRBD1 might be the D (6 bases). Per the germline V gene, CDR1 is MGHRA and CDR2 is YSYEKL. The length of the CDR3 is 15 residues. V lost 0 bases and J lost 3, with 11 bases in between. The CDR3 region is CASSQDPGADTEAFF. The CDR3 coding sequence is TGCGCCAGCAGCCAAGATCCAGGGGCGGACACTGAAGCTTTCTTT.

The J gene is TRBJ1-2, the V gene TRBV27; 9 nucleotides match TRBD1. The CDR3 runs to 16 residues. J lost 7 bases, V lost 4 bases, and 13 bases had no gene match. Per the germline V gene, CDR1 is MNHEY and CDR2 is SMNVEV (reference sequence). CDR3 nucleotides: TGTGCCAGCAGTTCGCCGGGACAGGGACGAGAGGCTGGCTACACCTTC. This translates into CASSSPGQGREAGYTF.

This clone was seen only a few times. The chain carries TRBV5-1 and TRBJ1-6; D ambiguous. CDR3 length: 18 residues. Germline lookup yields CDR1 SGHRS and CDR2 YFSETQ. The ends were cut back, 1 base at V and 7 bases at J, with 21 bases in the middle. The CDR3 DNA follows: TGCGCCAGCAGCTTGTACTCGTTGTCGGCACAGCCAAATTCACCCCTCCACTTT. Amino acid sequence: CASSLYSLSAQPNSPLHF. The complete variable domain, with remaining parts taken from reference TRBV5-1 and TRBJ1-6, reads KAGVTQTPRYLIKTRGQQVTLSCSPISGHRSVSWYQQTPGQGLQFLFEYFSETQRNKGNFPGRFSGRQFSNSRSEMNVSTLELGDSALYLCASSLYSLSAQPNSPLHFGNGTRLTVT.

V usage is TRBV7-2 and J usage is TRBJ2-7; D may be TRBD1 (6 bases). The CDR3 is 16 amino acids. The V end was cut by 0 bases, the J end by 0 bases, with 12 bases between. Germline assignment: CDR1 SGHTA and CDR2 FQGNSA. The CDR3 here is CASSLARGQRSYEQYF. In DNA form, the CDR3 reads TGTGCCAGCAGCTTAGCGAGAGGACAGCGCTCCTACGAGCAGTACTTC.

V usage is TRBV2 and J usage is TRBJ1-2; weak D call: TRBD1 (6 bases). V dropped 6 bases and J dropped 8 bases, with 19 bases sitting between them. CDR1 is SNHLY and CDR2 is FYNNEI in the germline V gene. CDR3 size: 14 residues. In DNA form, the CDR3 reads TGTGCCAGCAGGATAATTGCGGGGGCGCTGGGCTACACCTTC. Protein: CASRIIAGALGYTF.

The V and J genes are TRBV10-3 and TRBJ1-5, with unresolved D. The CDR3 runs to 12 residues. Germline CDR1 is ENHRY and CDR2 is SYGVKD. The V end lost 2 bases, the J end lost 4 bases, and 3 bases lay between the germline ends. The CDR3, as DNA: TGTGCCATCAGTGAGCCTAATCAGCCCCAGCATTTT. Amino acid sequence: CAISEPNQPQHF.

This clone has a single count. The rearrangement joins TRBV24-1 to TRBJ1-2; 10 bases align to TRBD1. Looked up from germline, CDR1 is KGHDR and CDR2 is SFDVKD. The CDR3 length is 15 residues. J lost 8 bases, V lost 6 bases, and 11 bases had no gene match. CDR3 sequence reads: CATSFAGQGREGYTF. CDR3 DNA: TGTGCCACCAGTTTTGCGGGACAGGGGAGAGAGGGCTACACCTTC.

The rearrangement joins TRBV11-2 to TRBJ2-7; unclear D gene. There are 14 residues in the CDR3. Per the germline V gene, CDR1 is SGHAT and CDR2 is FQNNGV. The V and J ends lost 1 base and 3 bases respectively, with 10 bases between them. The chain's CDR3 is CASSLVLGVYEQYF. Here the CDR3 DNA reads TGTGCCAGCAGCTTAGTCTTGGGCGTCTACGAGCAGTACTTC.

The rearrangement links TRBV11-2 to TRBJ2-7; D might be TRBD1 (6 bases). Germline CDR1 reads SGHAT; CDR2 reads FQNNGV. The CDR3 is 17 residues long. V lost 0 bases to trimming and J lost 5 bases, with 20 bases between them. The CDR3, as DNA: TGTGCCAGCAGCTTAGACCCCTTAATGGGCAGGGGCAACGAGCAGTACTTC. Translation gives CASSLDPLMGRGNEQYF.

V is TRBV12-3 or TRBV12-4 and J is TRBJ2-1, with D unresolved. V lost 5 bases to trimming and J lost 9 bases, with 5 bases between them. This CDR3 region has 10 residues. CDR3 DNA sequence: TGTGCCAGCAGTGTCGGTGAGCAGTTCTTC. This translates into CASSVGEQFF.

In DNA form, the CDR3 reads TGTGCCAGCAGAGGGACTTTTACCAATGAGCAGTTCTTC. Translation: CASRGTFTNEQFF. The rearrangement links TRBV28 to TRBJ2-1; maybe TRBD2 (6 bases). The CDR3 is 13 amino acids. Germline loops: CDR1 MDHEN, CDR2 SYDVKM. Trimming stripped 6 bases from V and 6 bases from J, with 12 bases between.

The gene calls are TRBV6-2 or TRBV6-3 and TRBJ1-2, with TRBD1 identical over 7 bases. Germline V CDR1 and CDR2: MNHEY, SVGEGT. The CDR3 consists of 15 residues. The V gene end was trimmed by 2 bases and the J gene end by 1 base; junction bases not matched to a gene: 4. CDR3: CASSYATGINYGYTF. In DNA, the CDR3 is TGTGCCAGCAGTTACGCGACAGGGATTAACTATGGCTACACCTTC.

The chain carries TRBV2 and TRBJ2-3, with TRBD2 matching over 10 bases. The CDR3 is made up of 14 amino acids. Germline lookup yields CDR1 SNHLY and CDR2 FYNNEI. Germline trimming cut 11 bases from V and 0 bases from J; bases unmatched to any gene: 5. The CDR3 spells CAGGTSASTDTQYF. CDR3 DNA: TGTGCCGGGGGGACTAGCGCTAGCACAGATACGCAGTATTTT.

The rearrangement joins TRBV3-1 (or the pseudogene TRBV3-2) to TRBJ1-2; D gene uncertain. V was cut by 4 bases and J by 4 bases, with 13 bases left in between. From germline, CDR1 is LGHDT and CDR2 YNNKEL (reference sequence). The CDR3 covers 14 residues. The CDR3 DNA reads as TGTGCCAGCAGCCCCCGTGAGTACTTCTATGGCTACACCTTC. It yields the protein CASSPREYFYGYTF.